This T cell receptor beta chain was recovered during a study of blood T cell repertoires in COVID-19 (dated by TCRdb to 2020 to 2022). A note on the overall study: The collaborator samples originated in the United States, Italy and Spain and spanned the acute and convalescent phases of COVID-19. Sample metadata almost always included a de-identified subject ID, COVID-19 status, age in years and sex. The repertoires were made available in a free public database intended to serve as a resource for research on the immune response to SARS-CoV-2. HLA class I and class II types, where available, came from metadata supplied by the sample provider rather than from assay-based typing. Deeply sampled blood TCRbeta repertoires from subjects exposed to, actively infected with, or recovered from COVID-19 were included in the dataset. The material from the prospective study consisted of cDNA or gDNA derived from T cells, B-cell-depleted T cells, or PBMCs. The samples were drawn from two sources: the first 160 participants of the ongoing ImmuneRACE study, and approximately 1,300 subjects contributed by 6 global collaborators. Overall study outcomes, separate from this receptor: How much clinical and demographic metadata was included differed by source and by participant, and the metadata was provided uncurated.

TCRbeta CDR3 regions were amplified from genomic DNA using the immunoSEQ Assay, a bias-controlled multiplex PCR. In the authors' own workflow: Nucleated cell counts per sample were estimated from amplification of reference gene primers within the assay. To quantify the absolute abundance of each unique TCRbeta CDR3 rearrangement, sequence reads were collapsed and filtered. For each sample, productive Simpson clonality was calculated by taking the square root of Simpson's diversity index across productive rearrangements. As stored in TCRdb, this immuneACCESS dataset retains in-frame rearrangements with V and J assigned. A fraction of the clones does not appear; measured against another copy, unresolved V genes explain less than half of the discrepancy, and the remainder lacks a known reason. The DNA was the basis for D and trimming; V, J and clone size are from that table. The sample contains tens of thousands of clones, about three quarters of them found a single time. The leading ten clones occupy around 21% of the sample.

The germline V gene (reference sequence) sets CDR1 to SEHNR and CDR2 to FQNEAQ. For this chain, trimming is 3 bases at the V end and 8 bases at the J end, and the number of junction bases without a gene match is 6. There are 14 amino acids in the CDR3, from cysteine to phenylalanine inclusive. The CDR3 DNA has 42 bases and is translated from base 1. At one collaborating source in Seattle, patients were enrolled during active infection and were followed longitudinally through the course of disease. Whole blood was collected in K2EDTA tubes by collaborating institutions according to the institutions' own protocols. Collaborator samples were shipped for TCRbeta analysis as frozen whole blood, isolated PBMCs, or DNA extracted from either sample type. Details on this clone: Its recognized antigen is unknown. Qualities for individual bases were not recorded, and no much larger clone is one base off.

Source material: peripheral blood. The rearranged chain carries TRBV7-9 and TRBJ2-7; 11 bases in between match TRBD1. The clonotype originates from a young man with COVID-19, enrolled during active disease. Here is the DNA: TGTGCCAGCAGCTTCGCCGGGACAGGGGGGCAGCAGTACTTC. Translated, it gives CASSFAGTGGQQYF.